What follows are 15 T cell receptor beta chains derived from one specimen sequenced in a study of shared clonotypes between healthy human individuals. Measured with immunoSEQ multiplex PCR; TCRdb has only the in-frame clones, and not every one. The data contain fewer than 600,000 clones, more than 75% of them singletons. Sequencing was performed on PBMCs. The receptors derive from a woman aged 40-49 years in good health. Some clones in this sample may be carry-over from other donors' samples.

The rearrangement uses TRBV7-9 and TRBJ1-1; D unresolved. The CDR3 totals 17 residues. Deletions cut 5 bases from V and 0 bases from J, with 19 bases between. The germline gives CDR1 SEHNR, CDR2 FQNEAQ (reference sequence). The CDR3 is CASSGPSLLKLNTEAFF. CDR3 bases: TGTGCCAGCAGCGGACCGAGCTTACTTAAACTGAACACTGAAGCTTTCTTT.

This clone showed up just once. CDR3 region: CASSRDRASEQYF. The CDR3, as DNA: TGTGCCAGCAGCCGGGACAGGGCCTCCGAGCAGTACTTC. The chain joins TRBV12-1 to TRBJ2-7; the D call in the table, TRBD1, was not verified against the DNA. TRBV12-1 is a pseudogene locus. The CDR3 length is 13 residues.

CDR3 sequence: CASSQGRLSYEQYF. Written as DNA, the CDR3 is TGTGCCAGCAGTCAGGGACGGCTCTCCTACGAGCAGTACTTC. The V call is TRBV6-1, the J call TRBJ2-7; D might be TRBD1 or TRBD2, each matching 5 bases. The CDR3 contains 14 residues. V was clipped by 5 bases and J by 0 bases, with 11 bases between them. Germline CDR1 MNHNS, CDR2 SASEGT.

This sequence joins TRBV10-3 and TRBJ1-1; tentative D call: TRBD1 (6 bases). Trimming took off 2 bases at V and 4 bases at J, with 17 bases between the two ends. Germline CDR1 is ENHRY and CDR2 is SYGVKD. The CDR3 is 16 residues long. The CDR3 nucleotides are TGTGCCATCAGTGAGCGCTACGTCAGGGGCGGCACTGAAGCTTTCTTT. This codes for CAISERYVRGGTEAFF.

The CDR3: CASSSDGGTGELFF. The DNA for the CDR3 is TGTGCCAGCTCATCGGACGGCGGCACCGGGGAGCTGTTTTTT. The genes are TRBV18 and TRBJ2-2; D is unclear. V was trimmed by 5 bases and J by 4 bases, leaving 11 bases between them. The length of the CDR3 is 14 residues. Germline V gene sequence: CDR1 KGHSH, CDR2 LQKENI.

CDR3 in DNA: TGTGCCAGCAGTTCCCTCGGCTGGGGGAACACTGAAGCTTTCTTT. Residues: CASSSLGWGNTEAFF. The chain combines TRBV27 with TRBJ1-1; D ambiguous. Germline CDR1 MNHEY, CDR2 SMNVEV (reference sequence). Trimming shortened V by 4 bases and J by 1 base, and 13 bases separated the two germline ends. The length of the CDR3 is 15 residues.

The rearrangement uses TRBV5-6 and TRBJ1-2; tentatively, D is TRBD1 (6 bases). The CDR3 extends over 16 amino acids. Looked up from germline, CDR1 is SGHDT and CDR2 is YYEEEE. V lost 3 bases, J lost 8 bases, and 23 bases lay in between. This CDR3 is CASSSNGIDRLRGYTF. DNA of the CDR3: TGTGCCAGCAGCTCAAATGGGATCGACAGGCTTCGGGGCTACACCTTC.

The chain has TRBV5-1 and TRBJ2-2; D is perhaps TRBD1 (6 bases). Deletions cut 0 bases from V and 5 bases from J, with 17 bases between. The CDR3 is 17 residues long. Per germline, CDR1 SGHRS and CDR2 YFSETQ. CDR3 DNA: TGCGCCAGCAGCTTGGAAGGACAGCTCTTTAGGACCGGGGAGCTGTTTTTT. Encoded protein: CASSLEGQLFRTGELFF.

The chain recombines TRBV6-5 with TRBJ1-2, with D perhaps matching TRBD1 (6 bases). The CDR3 spans 13 residues. The germline V gene has CDR1 MNHEY and CDR2 SVGAGI. Trimming took 2 bases from V and 4 from J, leaving 8 bases between them. Written as DNA, the CDR3 is TGTGCCAGCAGTTACGAACAGGGCTATGGCTACACCTTC. Translated: CASSYEQGYGYTF.

The chain links TRBV6-4 to TRBJ2-7, with a weak D call TRBD1 (6 bases). Germline assignment: CDR1 MRHNA and CDR2 SNTAGT. This CDR3 is 14 amino acids long. Trimming stripped 7 bases from V and 0 bases from J, with 13 bases between. CDR3 sequence reads: CASKPDRSSYEQYF. The CDR3 DNA follows: TGTGCCAGCAAACCCGACAGGAGCTCCTACGAGCAGTACTTC.

V usage is TRBV6-5 and J usage is TRBJ2-3, with D possibly matching TRBD1 (6 bases). Germline V gives CDR1 MNHEY, CDR2 SVGAGI. The CDR3 is made up of 13 amino acids. Trimming left V 7 bases short and J 6 bases short, with 14 bases between. The CDR3 region is CASTLGDTDTQYF. CDR3 in DNA: TGTGCCAGCACCCTAGGGGACACGGATACGCAGTATTTT.

The genes are TRBV18 and TRBJ1-3; D gene uncertain. The CDR3 sequence is 16 residues long. Germline V gives CDR1 KGHSH, CDR2 LQKENI. V shed 5 bases and J shed 0 bases, with 14 bases lying between them. The CDR3 here is CASSRPAAYSGNTIYF. In DNA, the CDR3 is TGTGCCAGCTCAAGGCCTGCAGCGTACTCTGGAAACACCATATATTTT.

The rearrangement uses TRBV5-6 and TRBJ2-5; a weak D match, TRBD1 (5 bases). The CDR3 spans 14 residues. Trimming took 4 bases from V and 0 from J, leaving 10 bases between them. Germline-derived CDR1 and CDR2 are SGHDT and YYEEEE. The CDR3 nucleotides are TGTGCCAGCAGCCCAGGACATTACCAAGAGACCCAGTACTTC. Its protein product is CASSPGHYQETQYF.

The rearrangement uses TRBV5-1 and TRBJ2-5, with 11 bases aligning to TRBD1. Germline V gene sequence: CDR1 SGHRS, CDR2 YFSETQ. The ends lost 4 bases at V and 3 bases at J; junction bases unmatched: 2. The CDR3 loop spans 14 amino acids. The CDR3 DNA sequence: TGCGCCAGCAGCCCGGGACAGGGGGAAGAGACCCAGTACTTC. Its protein is CASSPGQGEETQYF.

The chain's CDR3 is CASSVVDARGEQYF. The CDR3 DNA follows: TGTGCCAGCAGCGTAGTTGATGCTCGGGGCGAGCAGTACTTC. J is TRBJ2-7 and V is TRBV9, with a tentative D call TRBD2 (5 bases). CDR3 length equals 14 residues. V was clipped by 0 bases and J by 6 bases, with 13 bases between them. Looked up from germline, CDR1 is SGDLS and CDR2 is YYNGEE.